One and the same sample provided the 4 T cell receptor beta chains below, sequenced in a study of T cells in localized non-small cell lung cancer. TCRdb's table, derived via immunoSEQ multiplex PCR, lists solely in-frame clones and lacks some. The data show 2,500 to 3,500 clones, 24% seen once. Here the sequenced sample was lung tumor tissue, taken before any cancer treatment. These receptors originate from a female donor over 55 with stage I lung adenocarcinoma.

CDR3 in DNA: TGTGCCAGCAGCTTGACAGGGCCGGGGGAGACCCAGTACTTC. It encodes CASSLTGPGETQYF. The genes are TRBV11-3 and TRBJ2-5; TRBD1 aligns across 7 bases. The germline CDR1 and CDR2 sequences are SGHNT and YENEEA. V lost 3 bases to trimming and J lost 5 bases; unmatched junction nucleotides: 6. The CDR3 has 14 amino acids.

The CDR3 here is CASGKGDRGYEQYF. The CDR3 nucleotides are TGTGCTAGTGGAAAAGGGGACAGGGGTTACGAGCAGTACTTC. The V call is TRBV12-5, the J call TRBJ2-7; TRBD1 matches at 10 bases. In germline, CDR1 is LGHNT, CDR2 FRNRAP. The ends lost 6 bases at V and 4 bases at J; junction bases unmatched: 6. CDR3 length equals 14 residues.

The chain uses TRBV19 and TRBJ2-3; no clear D. CDR3 size: 11 residues. Germline assignment: CDR1 LNHDA and CDR2 SQIVND (reference sequence). In DNA, the CDR3 is TGTGTCCAGAATCTCACAGATACGCAGTATTTT. This encodes CVQNLTDTQYF.

CDR3 region: CASSVFLRAAQPQHF. CDR3 DNA: TGTGCCAGTAGTGTCTTCCTCAGGGCTGCTCAGCCCCAGCATTTT. The V and J genes are TRBV19 and TRBJ1-5, with D perhaps TRBD1 (5 bases). CDR1 is LNHDA and CDR2 is SQIVND in the germline V gene (reference sequence). The germline V and J ends were trimmed by 5 bases and 6 bases, with 17 bases remaining between them. This CDR3 comprises 15 residues.